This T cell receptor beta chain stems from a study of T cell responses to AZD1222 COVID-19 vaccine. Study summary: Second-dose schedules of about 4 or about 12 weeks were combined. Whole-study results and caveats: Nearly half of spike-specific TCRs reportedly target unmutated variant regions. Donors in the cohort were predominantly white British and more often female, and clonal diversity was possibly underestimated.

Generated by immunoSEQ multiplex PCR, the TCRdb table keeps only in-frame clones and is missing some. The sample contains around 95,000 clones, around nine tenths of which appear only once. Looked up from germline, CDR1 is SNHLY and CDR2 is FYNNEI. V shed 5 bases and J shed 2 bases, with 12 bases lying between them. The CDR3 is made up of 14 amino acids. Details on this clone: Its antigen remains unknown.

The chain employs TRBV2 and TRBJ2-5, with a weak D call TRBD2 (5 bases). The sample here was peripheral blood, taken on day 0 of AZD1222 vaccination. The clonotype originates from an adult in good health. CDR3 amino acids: CASSFGRRQETQYF. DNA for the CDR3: TGTGCCAGCAGTTTCGGGCGGAGGCAAGAGACCCAGTACTTC.